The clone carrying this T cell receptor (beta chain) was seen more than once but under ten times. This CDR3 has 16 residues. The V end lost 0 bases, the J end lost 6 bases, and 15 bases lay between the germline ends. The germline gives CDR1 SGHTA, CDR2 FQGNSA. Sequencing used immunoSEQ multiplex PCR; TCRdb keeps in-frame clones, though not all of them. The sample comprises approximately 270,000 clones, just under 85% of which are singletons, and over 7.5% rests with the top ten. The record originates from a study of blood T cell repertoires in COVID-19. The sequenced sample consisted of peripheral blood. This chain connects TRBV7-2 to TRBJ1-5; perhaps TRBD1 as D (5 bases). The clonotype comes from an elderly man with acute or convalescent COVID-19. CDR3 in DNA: TGTGCCAGCAGCTTAGCAGGGGTATTACGATCTCAGCCCCAGCATTTT. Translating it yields CASSLAGVLRSQPQHF.